The 25 T cell receptor beta chains reported below all come from one sample, sequenced in a study of blood T cells in healthy people across ages. The second PCR ran roughly 6 to 11 cycles with a sample-barcoded 5' primer and J-beta primers. Using its own MiXCR run on the 5' RACE reads, TCRdb lists one record per CDR3 protein. This sample yields 1.5 million to 2 million distinct CDR3 sequences, of which just under 50% are seen a single time; 2.1% belongs to the top ten. Sample: blood. The receptors originated from a woman between 40 and 50 years old in good health.

The chain carries TRBV7-2 and TRBJ2-1; TRBD2 agrees at 8 bases. Per germline, CDR1 SGHTA and CDR2 FQGNSA. CDR3 size: 16 residues. V lost 2 bases to trimming and J lost 2 bases; unmatched junction nucleotides: 5. This chain's CDR3 is CASSLPGLGPYNEQFF. CDR3 in DNA: TGTGCCAGCAGCTTACCGGGACTAGGTCCCTACAATGAGCAGTTCTTC.

The chain carries TRBV7-9 and TRBJ1-2; 9 bases map to TRBD1. The V segment lost 7 bases and the J segment 9 bases; nucleotides outside the gene matches: 9. The CDR3 runs to 13 residues. From germline, CDR1 is SEHNR and CDR2 FQNEAQ (reference sequence). CDR3 coding DNA: TGTGCCAGCACCCCGGGACAGGGTATTAGCTACACCTTC. Encoded protein: CASTPGQGISYTF. The whole variable domain, filled in from reference TRBV7-9 and TRBJ1-2, reads DTGVSQNPRHKITKRGQNVTFRCDPISEHNRLYWYRQTLGQGPEFLTYFQNEAQLEKSRLLSDRFSAERPKGSFSTLEIQRTEQGDSAMYLCASTPGQGISYTFGSGTRLTVV.

To note about this clonotype: Its ends do not fully match the called genes, so a read error is possible. The chain links TRBV4-2 to TRBJ1-4, with a tentative D call TRBD1 (5 bases). CDR1 LGHNA and CDR2 YNFKEQ come from the germline V gene. The CDR3 totals 16 residues. CDR3 sequence reads: CASSQGTWNKNEKPFF. Here the CDR3 DNA reads TGTGCCAGCAGCCAAGGGACATGGAATAAAAATGAAAAACCGTTTTTT.

This clonotype has more than one count but fewer than ten. The gene calls are TRBV10-3 and TRBJ1-5; no clear D gene. CDR3 length: 13 residues. The ends were cut back, 5 bases at V and 5 bases at J, with 10 bases in the middle. Germline assignment: CDR1 ENHRY and CDR2 SYGVKD. The DNA for the CDR3 is TGTGCCATCAGTCTGTCTAATGATCAGCCCCAGCATTTT. The encoded protein is CAISLSNDQPQHF.

The gene calls are TRBV5-6 and TRBJ1-1; D is ambiguous. V was cut by 3 bases and J by 0 bases, with 15 bases left in between. The germline V gene has CDR1 SGHDT and CDR2 YYEEEE. The CDR3 consists of 16 residues. CDR3 in DNA: TGTGCCAGCAGCTCTTGGGTGGGCCTCCTGAACACTGAAGCTTTCTTT. Protein: CASSSWVGLLNTEAFF.

This clonotype was counted a few times. The rearrangement joins TRBV12-3 or TRBV12-4 to TRBJ2-4; 11 nucleotides line up with TRBD1. The closer fit of TRBJ2-7 to the DNA end suggests the J call may be wrong. This CDR3 region has 16 residues. DNA of the CDR3: TGTGCCAGCAGTTTTGGACAGGGGGCTTTCGTTGGCGAGCAGTACTTC. This gives the protein CASSFGQGAFVGEQYF.

The chain recombines TRBV6-2 or TRBV6-3 with TRBJ1-1, with D unclear. Germline values: CDR1 MNHEY, CDR2 SVGEGT. The germline V and J ends were trimmed by 5 bases and 5 bases, with 12 bases remaining between them. The CDR3 spans 13 residues. DNA of the CDR3: TGTGCCAGCAGTAGACTCTCCTTGACTGAAGCTTTCTTT. Protein sequence: CASSRLSLTEAFF.

There are a few counts of this clonotype. The rearrangement uses TRBV29-1 and TRBJ2-3; unclear D gene. This CDR3 is 11 amino acids long. Germline V lookup: CDR1 SQVTM, CDR2 ANQGSEA. With 3 bases removed from V and 4 bases from J, the gap between germline ends came to 5 bases. CDR3 region: CSVDPADTQYF. CDR3 nucleotides: TGCAGCGTTGATCCGGCAGATACGCAGTATTTT.

The rearrangement links TRBV5-1 to TRBJ2-3, with TRBD2 matching 8 bases. The CDR3 is 16 amino acids. The V gene's germline CDR1 is SGHRS and CDR2 YFSETQ. V lost 0 bases, J lost 2 bases, and 5 bases stayed unmatched. The CDR3 DNA reads as TGCGCCAGCAGCTTGGAGGCGGGGGGAGACACAGATACGCAGTATTTT. Translating it yields CASSLEAGGDTDTQYF.

V gene TRBV5-1 combines with J gene TRBJ2-1, with D maybe TRBD1 (7 bases). The germline V gene encodes CDR1 SGHRS and CDR2 YFSETQ. There are 14 residues in the CDR3. V shed 1 base and J shed 7 bases, with 12 bases lying between them. The CDR3 coding sequence is TGCGCCAGCAGCTTGACACAGGGGAGGAATGAGCAGTTCTTC. Its protein product is CASSLTQGRNEQFF.

The sample holds a few counts of this clonotype. CDR3 DNA: TGTGCCAGCACCCAATCGACAGGGGAGTTCACAGATACGCAGTATTTT. As protein: CASTQSTGEFTDTQYF. The chain uses TRBV27 and TRBJ2-3; TRBD1 agrees at 8 bases. V lost 7 bases and J lost 2; bases outside the gene matches: 11. The CDR3 sequence is 16 residues long. In germline, CDR1 is MNHEY, CDR2 SMNVEV (reference sequence).

The chain is built from TRBV5-1 and TRBJ2-6; 10 bases align to TRBD1. This CDR3 spans 18 amino acids. CDR1 SGHRS and CDR2 YFSETQ come from the germline V gene. J lost 2 bases, V lost 4 bases, and 9 bases had no gene match. The DNA of the CDR3 is TGCGCCAGCAGCAGCTGGACAGGGGGAAGCCCTGGGGCCAACGTCCTGACTTTC. Its translation is CASSSWTGGSPGANVLTF.

This clonotype was detected only a few times. The rearrangement joins TRBV20-1 to TRBJ1-2, with D unresolved. CDR1 and CDR2 (germline): DFQATT, SNEGSKA (reference sequence). Trimming pared 2 bases from V and 7 bases from J, leaving 17 bases between. The CDR3 is 14 amino acids. The CDR3 reads CSARSGGRSPGYTF. In DNA form, the CDR3 reads TGCAGTGCTAGAAGTGGCGGCAGGTCTCCTGGCTACACCTTC.

The rearrangement joins TRBV20-1 to TRBJ1-5, with TRBD1 matching 7 bases. The CDR3 covers 12 residues. Germline lookup yields CDR1 DFQATT and CDR2 SNEGSKA (reference sequence). Trimming cost V 1 base and J 6 bases; bases outside gene matches: 0. The CDR3 DNA is TGCAGTGCTAGAGCAGGGGGTCAGCCCCAGCATTTT. This codes for CSARAGGQPQHF.

In its sample, this clonotype was seen a few times. The rearrangement links TRBV27 to TRBJ2-7; no firm D call. This CDR3 region has 13 residues. Germline V CDR1 and CDR2: MNHEY, SMNVEV (reference sequence). Trimming stripped 1 base from V and 4 bases from J, with 8 bases between. CDR3 sequence: CASSLFPHYEQYF. The DNA of the CDR3 is TGTGCCAGCAGTTTATTCCCCCATTACGAGCAGTACTTC.

The chain recombines TRBV6-6 with TRBJ2-1; D might be TRBD2 (6 bases). TRBJ2-7 matches the DNA end more closely, so the J call is doubtful. Germline loops: CDR1 MNHNY, CDR2 SVGAGI (reference sequence). CDR3 length: 14 residues. This CDR3 is CASSGGSSYNEQYF. The DNA of the CDR3 is TGTGCCAGCAGTGGGGGGAGCTCCTACAATGAGCAGTACTTC.

In this sample, this clonotype turned up a few times. This chain joins TRBV29-1 and TRBJ2-4; D is possibly TRBD2 (5 bases). The V and J ends lost 5 bases and 8 bases respectively, with 13 bases between them. In germline, CDR1 is SQVTM, CDR2 ANQGSEA. The CDR3 sequence is 12 residues long. The CDR3 bases are TGCAGCGTTCACCGGACTGGGGACATTCAGTACTTC. Translating it yields CSVHRTGDIQYF.

V is TRBV5-1 and J is TRBJ2-5; weak D call: TRBD2 (7 bases). Germline V CDR1 and CDR2: SGHRS, YFSETQ. The V end lost 6 bases, the J end lost 5 bases, and 17 bases lay between the germline ends. This CDR3 spans 14 amino acids. The CDR3 loop reads CASNKGGREETQYF. CDR3 nucleotide sequence: TGCGCCAGCAATAAGGGGGGGCGCGAGGAGACCCAGTACTTC. Looking up the rest from reference TRBV5-1 and TRBJ2-5 gives the full variable domain: KAGVTQTPRYLIKTRGQQVTLSCSPISGHRSVSWYQQTPGQGLQFLFEYFSETQRNKGNFPGRFSGRQFSNSRSEMNVSTLELGDSALYLCASNKGGREETQYFGPGTRLLVL.

The gene calls are TRBV10-3 and TRBJ2-1, with D maybe TRBD2 (6 bases). Germline CDR1 ENHRY, CDR2 SYGVKD. V dropped 4 bases and J dropped 10 bases, with 14 bases sitting between them. There are 13 residues in the CDR3. CDR3 in amino acids: CAISGGTPSEQFF. The CDR3 nucleotides are TGTGCCATCAGTGGCGGGACGCCCTCCGAGCAGTTCTTC.

This clonotype was seen once. The chain couples TRBV11-2 to TRBJ1-5; possible D gene TRBD1, 5 bases. This CDR3 has 15 residues. Between the trimmed V and J ends, which lost 5 bases and 0 bases, there was a span of 11 bases. Per the germline V gene, CDR1 is SGHAT and CDR2 is FQNNGV. CDR3 DNA: TGTGCCAGCAGCGGGGGAGTGAATAGCAATCAGCCCCAGCATTTT. This sequence encodes CASSGGVNSNQPQHF.

This clonotype showed up just a few times. The chain employs TRBV6-6 and TRBJ2-7, with no clear D. CDR3 size: 13 residues. Per germline, CDR1 MNHNY and CDR2 SVGAGI (reference sequence). The V end lost 7 bases, the J end lost 10 bases, and 20 bases lay between the germline ends. This chain's CDR3 is CASIRTEGFTQYF. The CDR3 region has the DNA TGTGCCAGCATCCGGACCGAAGGGTTCACCCAGTACTTC.

The V call is TRBV19, the J call TRBJ2-7; 9 nucleotides line up with TRBD1. Germline trimming cut 5 bases from V and 7 bases from J; bases unmatched to any gene: 12. CDR3 size: 15 residues. CDR1 is LNHDA, CDR2 SQIVND, per germline (reference sequence). Here the CDR3 DNA reads TGTGCCAGTAGTCTCCAGACAGGGGGAAGCGATGAGCAGTACTTC. Its protein is CASSLQTGGSDEQYF. The full variable domain, in which reference TRBV19 and TRBJ2-7 provide the parts outside the CDR3, is DGGITQSPKYLFRKEGQNVTLSCEQNLNHDAMYWYRQDPGQGLRLIYYSQIVNDFQKGDIAEGYSVSREKKESFPLTVTSAQKNPTAFYLCASSLQTGGSDEQYFGPGTRLTVT.

This clonotype has more than one count but fewer than ten. The J gene is TRBJ1-6, the V gene TRBV7-9, with 8 bases aligning to TRBD1. The trim removed 1 base at V and 18 bases at J, leaving 8 bases unmatched. Germline loops: CDR1 SEHNR, CDR2 FQNEAQ (reference sequence). This CDR3 spans 13 amino acids. This chain's CDR3 is CASSLGPGQAAHF. The DNA of the CDR3 is TGTGCCAGCAGCTTAGGCCCGGGACAGGCGGCCCACTTT.

A few counts support this clonotype. The chain recombines TRBV7-2 with TRBJ2-5, with TRBD2 identical over 8 bases. CDR1 is SGHTA and CDR2 is FQGNSA in the germline V gene. The CDR3 has 14 amino acids. V was clipped by 5 bases and J by 3 bases; unmatched bases: 5. As DNA, the CDR3 is TGTGCCAGCAGCCCGTTAGCGGGGAAAGAGACCCAGTACTTC. This encodes CASSPLAGKETQYF.

The rearrangement uses TRBV5-5 and TRBJ2-3; D unclear. The CDR3 has 15 residues. CDR1 and CDR2 (germline): SGHKS, YYEKEE (reference sequence). This CDR3 reads CAPSFVAEVRDTQYF. For the CDR3, the DNA is TGTGCACCCAGCTTCGTAGCAGAGGTTCGAGATACGCAGTATTTT.